One sample yielded the 6 T cell receptor beta chains listed below, sequenced in a study of shared clonotypes between healthy human individuals (dated by TCRdb to the early 2020s). The method was the immunoSEQ multiplex PCR assay. Imported from immuneACCESS, the table was reduced by TCRdb to in-frame sequences with V and J called. These copies leave out some clones; in studies compared against another copy, an unresolved V gene accounts for under half, and the cause of the remainder is not known. For this sample there are a few hundred thousand clones; around 78% appear just once. About 12% of the sample lies in the top ten. The specimen sequenced was PBMCs. The receptors shown here come from a woman aged 35 to 49 in good health. Some clones in this sample may be carry-over from other donors' samples.

The V call is TRBV29-1, the J call TRBJ2-3; D possibly uses TRBD1 or TRBD2 (5 bases each). The CDR3 runs to 14 residues. V was cut by 5 bases and J by 0 bases, with 12 bases left in between. Germline V lookup: CDR1 SQVTM, CDR2 ANQGSEA. The CDR3 loop reads CSVNGASSTDTQYF. The CDR3 DNA reads as TGCAGCGTTAACGGGGCCTCTAGCACAGATACGCAGTATTTT.

V usage is TRBV5-1 and J usage is TRBJ1-5; the D is unclear. The CDR3 loop spans 14 amino acids. V was pared by 0 bases and J by 5 bases, with 9 bases between. Per germline, CDR1 SGHRS and CDR2 YFSETQ. CDR3 region: CASSLAPADQPQHF. For the CDR3, the DNA is TGCGCCAGCAGCTTGGCCCCAGCCGATCAGCCCCAGCATTTT.

V and J are TRBV18 and TRBJ2-5; 8 nucleotides match TRBD1. This CDR3 has 14 amino acids. The germline V gene encodes CDR1 KGHSH and CDR2 LQKENI. V dropped 4 bases and J dropped 3; count of bases not matched to a gene: 4. The CDR3 sequence is CASSHRGAEETQYF. CDR3 nucleotides: TGTGCCAGCTCACACAGGGGGGCCGAAGAGACCCAGTACTTC. Variable domain in full (rest from reference TRBV18 and TRBJ2-5): NAGVMQNPRHLVRRRGQEARLRCSPMKGHSHVYWYRQLPEEGLKFMVYLQKENIIDESGMPKERFSAEFPKEGPSILRIQQVVRGDSAAYFCASSHRGAEETQYFGPGTRLLVL.

The chain has TRBV7-3 and TRBJ1-2; D might be TRBD1 (5 bases). The CDR3 has 12 residues. The germline V and J ends were trimmed by 4 bases and 7 bases, with 10 bases remaining between them. Germline assignment: CDR1 SGHTA and CDR2 FQGTGA. In nucleotides, the CDR3 is TGTGCCAGCAGCTCGACAGCTACTGGCTACACCTTC. Translation gives CASSSTATGYTF.

The V gene is TRBV30, the J gene TRBJ1-4, with no clear D. This CDR3 has 15 residues. Trimming took 0 bases from V and 0 from J, leaving 8 bases between them. Germline V gene sequence: CDR1 GTSNPN, CDR2 SVGIG (reference sequence). DNA of the CDR3: TGTGCCTGGAGTGTAGGCAACACAACTAATGAAAAACTGTTTTTT. It translates to CAWSVGNTTNEKLFF.

Concerning this clone itself: This CDR3 is also generated by other DNA sequences in the sample. The V and J genes are TRBV7-2 and TRBJ2-1; 7 nucleotides agree with TRBD1. J lost 6 bases, V lost 0 bases, and 2 bases had no gene match. Germline V gene data show CDR1 as SGHTA and CDR2 as FQGNSA. The CDR3 has 14 amino acids. The CDR3 nucleotides read TGTGCCAGCAGCTTAGCGTCAGGGGGCAATGAGCAGTTCTTC. It codes for CASSLASGGNEQFF.